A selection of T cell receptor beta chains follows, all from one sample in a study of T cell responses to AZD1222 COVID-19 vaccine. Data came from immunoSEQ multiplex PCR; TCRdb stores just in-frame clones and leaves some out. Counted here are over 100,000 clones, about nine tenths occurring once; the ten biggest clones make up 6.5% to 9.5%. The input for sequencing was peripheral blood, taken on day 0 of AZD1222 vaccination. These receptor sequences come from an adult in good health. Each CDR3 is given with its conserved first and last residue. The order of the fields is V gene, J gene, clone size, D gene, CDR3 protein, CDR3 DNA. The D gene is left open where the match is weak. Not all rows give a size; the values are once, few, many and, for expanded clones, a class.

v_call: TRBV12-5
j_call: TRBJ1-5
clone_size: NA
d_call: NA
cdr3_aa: CASGFFGGQPQHF
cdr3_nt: TGTGCTAGTGGTTTTTTTGGGGGTCAGCCCCAGCATTTT

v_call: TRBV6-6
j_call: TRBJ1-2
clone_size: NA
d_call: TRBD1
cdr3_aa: CASSRPGTGTQSNYGYTF
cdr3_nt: TGTGCCAGCAGTCGACCTGGGACAGGGACCCAATCTAACTATGGCTACACCTTC

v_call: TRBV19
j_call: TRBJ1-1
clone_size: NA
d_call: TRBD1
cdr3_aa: CASSTLTGEATEAFF
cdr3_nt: TGTGCCAGTAGTACGTTGACAGGGGAAGCCACTGAAGCTTTCTTT

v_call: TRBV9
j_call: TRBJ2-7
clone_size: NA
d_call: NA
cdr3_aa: CASSVEPRPGAREQYF
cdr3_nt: TGTGCCAGCAGCGTAGAGCCCAGGCCCGGGGCTAGAGAGCAGTACTTC

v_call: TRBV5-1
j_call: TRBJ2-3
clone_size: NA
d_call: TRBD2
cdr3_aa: CASSLDGGAADTQYF
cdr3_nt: TGCGCCAGCAGCTTGGACGGGGGGGCCGCAGATACGCAGTATTTT

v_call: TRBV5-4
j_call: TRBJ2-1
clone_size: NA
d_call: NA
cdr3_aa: CASSLSRDNEQFF
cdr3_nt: TGTGCCAGCAGCTTATCCCGGGACAATGAGCAGTTCTTC

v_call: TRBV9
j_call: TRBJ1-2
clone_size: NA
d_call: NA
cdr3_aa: CASSAGDWGYGYTF
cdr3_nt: TGTGCCAGCAGCGCCGGGGACTGGGGTTATGGCTACACCTTC

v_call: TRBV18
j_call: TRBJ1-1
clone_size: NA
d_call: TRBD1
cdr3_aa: CASSPRDRGGNTEAFF
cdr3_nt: TGTGCCAGCTCACCACGGGACAGGGGTGGGAACACTGAAGCTTTCTTT

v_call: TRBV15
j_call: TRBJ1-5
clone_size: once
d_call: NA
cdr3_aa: CATSPQPFSNQPQHF
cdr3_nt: TGTGCCACCAGCCCCCAGCCCTTTAGCAATCAGCCCCAGCATTTT

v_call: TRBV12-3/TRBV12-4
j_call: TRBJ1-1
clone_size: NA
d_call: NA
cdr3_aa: CASSLGQNTEAFF
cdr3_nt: TGTGCCAGCAGTTTGGGACAGAACACTGAAGCTTTCTTT

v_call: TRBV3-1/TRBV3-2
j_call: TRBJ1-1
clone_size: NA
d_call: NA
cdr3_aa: CASSPLVGRGNTEAFF
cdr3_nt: TGTGCCAGCAGCCCCCTTGTGGGCCGAGGGAACACTGAAGCTTTCTTT

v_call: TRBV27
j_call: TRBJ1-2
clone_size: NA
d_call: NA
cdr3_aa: CASSLNGGEPVYGYTF
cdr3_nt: TGTGCCAGCAGTTTAAATGGAGGAGAACCAGTCTATGGCTACACCTTC

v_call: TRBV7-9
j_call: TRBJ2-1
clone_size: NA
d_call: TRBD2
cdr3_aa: CASSLSTGGLADNEQFF
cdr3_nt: TGTGCCAGCAGCTTATCCACGGGAGGACTAGCGGACAATGAGCAGTTCTTC

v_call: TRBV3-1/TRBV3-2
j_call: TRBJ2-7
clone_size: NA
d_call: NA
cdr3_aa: CASSRGGTYEQYF
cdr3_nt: TGTGCCAGCAGCCGGGGAGGTACTTACGAGCAGTACTTC

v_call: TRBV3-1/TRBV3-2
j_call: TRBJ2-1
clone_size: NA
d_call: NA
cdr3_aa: CASSQDLTAYNEQFF
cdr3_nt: TGTGCCAGCAGCCAAGATTTGACAGCCTACAATGAGCAGTTCTTC

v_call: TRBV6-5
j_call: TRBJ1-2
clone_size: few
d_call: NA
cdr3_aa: CASSYEAGLGGYTF
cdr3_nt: TGTGCCAGCAGTTACGAGGCGGGATTAGGTGGCTACACCTTC

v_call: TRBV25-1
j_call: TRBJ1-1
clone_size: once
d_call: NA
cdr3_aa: CASSEDGLFTEAFF
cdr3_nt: TGTGCCAGCAGTGAAGATGGGCTTTTCACTGAAGCTTTCTTT

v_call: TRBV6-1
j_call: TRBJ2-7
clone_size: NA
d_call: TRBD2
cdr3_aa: CASSEVVAGPSYEQYF
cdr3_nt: TGTGCCAGCAGTGAAGTGGTAGCGGGACCATCCTACGAGCAGTACTTC

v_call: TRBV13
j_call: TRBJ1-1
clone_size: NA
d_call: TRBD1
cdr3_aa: CASRGQGLNTEAFF
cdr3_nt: TGTGCCAGCAGGGGACAGGGGTTGAACACTGAAGCTTTCTTT

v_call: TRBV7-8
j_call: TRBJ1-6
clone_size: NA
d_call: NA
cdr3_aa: CASSFQDSYNSPLHF
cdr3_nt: TGTGCCAGCAGCTTCCAGGACAGTTATAATTCACCCCTCCACTTT

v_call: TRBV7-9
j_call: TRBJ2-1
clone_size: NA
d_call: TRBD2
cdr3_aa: CASSLLAGVNEQFF
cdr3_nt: TGTGCCAGCAGCTTGCTAGCGGGGGTTAATGAGCAGTTCTTC